Below are 14 T cell receptor beta chains sequenced from a single sample in a study of blood T cells in healthy people across ages (dated by TCRdb to between 2015 and 2017). Library construction relied on 5' RACE. Sequencing used an Illumina HiSeq 2500. The second PCR ran for about 7 to 11 cycles and used a J-beta primer mix along with a sample-barcoded 5' primer. In TCRdb, the public reads were trimmed at Q25 with fastp and aligned with MiXCR, with productive beta chains retained. All rows with the same CDR3 protein become a single entry with the most common DNA and genes. This sample comprises hundreds of thousands of distinct CDR3 sequences, 52% of them detected only once. Of the sample, approximately 12% falls within the top ten clones. The sample taken for sequencing was blood. Receptor source: a woman older than 75 in good health.

This clonotype was observed a single time. The chain has TRBV29-1 and TRBJ1-5; TRBD1 is a possible D gene (6 bases). From germline, CDR1 is SQVTM and CDR2 ANQGSEA. The CDR3 loop spans 12 amino acids. Trimming removed 4 bases at V and 7 bases at J, with 11 bases between. The DNA of the CDR3 is TGCAGCGTTGGATTGACAGGCCAGCCCCAGCATTTT. Residues: CSVGLTGQPQHF.

There are a few counts of this clonotype. The V and J genes are TRBV6-5 and TRBJ1-2; 7 nucleotides agree with TRBD1. The CDR3 spans 15 residues. Trimming at V came to 5 bases and at J to 3 bases, leaving 9 bases not matched to a gene. Germline CDR1 is MNHEY and CDR2 is SVGAGI. CDR3 sequence reads: CASSPDRDGDYGYTF. The CDR3 DNA sequence: TGTGCCAGCAGTCCAGACAGGGACGGAGACTATGGCTACACCTTC.

On this clonotype: Just one base apart from a much larger clone, this may be a read error. CDR3 bases: TGCGCCAGCAGCCTCCCAGGGACGGGTAGCAATCAGCCCCAGCATTTT. It translates to CASSLPGTGSNQPQHF. The rearrangement uses TRBV4-1 and TRBJ1-5; the D gene is possibly TRBD1 (5 bases). The germline gives CDR1 MGHRA, CDR2 YSYEKL. V was cut by 4 bases and J by 0 bases, with 13 bases left in between. The CDR3 runs 16 residues.

The chain couples TRBV4-1 to TRBJ2-1; D unresolved. Gene TRBJ2-7 matches the end of the DNA better, so the J call may be wrong. There are 16 residues in the CDR3. CDR1 and CDR2 from the germline V gene are MGHRA and YSYEKL. Written as DNA, the CDR3 is TGCGCCAGCAGCCCGAGCTGGGTCAGCTCCTACAATGAGCAGTACTTC. Translation gives CASSPSWVSSYNEQYF.

About this clonotype: A much more abundant neighbour one base away suggests this may be a read error. CDR3 bases: TGTGCCAGCAGTTCGTGCCAGGGCGAAGAGACCCAGTACTTC. Translated, it gives CASSSCQGEETQYF. The chain employs TRBV12-3 or TRBV12-4 and TRBJ2-5, with a possible D match to TRBD1 (5 bases). The CDR3 consists of 14 residues. V lost 4 bases to trimming and J lost 3 bases, with 12 bases between them.

In its sample, this clonotype was seen a few times. The rearrangement links TRBV20-1 to TRBJ1-1; 9 nucleotides line up with TRBD1. There are 17 residues in the CDR3. CDR1 and CDR2 (germline): DFQATT, SNEGSKA (reference sequence). After removal of 0 bases from V and 6 bases from J, the junction contained 14 bases not matched to a gene. The CDR3 loop reads CSARDQGGTGSLSEAFF. DNA of the CDR3: TGCAGTGCTAGAGATCAGGGGGGGACAGGGTCCTTGTCTGAAGCTTTCTTT.

Regarding this clonotype: Just one base apart from a much larger clone, this may be a read error. The final CDR3 position lacks the conserved phenylalanine or tryptophan, pointing to a likely read error. This sequence joins TRBV5-1 and TRBJ2-3; D remains ambiguous. This CDR3 comprises 16 residues. Trimming stripped 3 bases from V and 4 bases from J, with 18 bases between. CDR1 and CDR2 from the germline V gene are SGHRS and YFSETQ. CDR3 sequence reads: CASSSRVGAVSDTQYL. As DNA, the CDR3 is TGCGCCAGCAGCTCTCGAGTAGGCGCGGTCTCAGATACGCAGTATTTG.

This clonotype appeared many times. The J gene is TRBJ2-3, the V gene TRBV20-1; tentatively, D is TRBD2 (5 bases). The CDR3 consists of 12 residues. Germline lookup yields CDR1 DFQATT and CDR2 SNEGSKA (reference sequence). The V end was cut by 3 bases, the J end by 1 base, with 5 bases between. The CDR3 DNA sequence: TGCAGTGCTAGCGGGGGCACAGATACGCAGTATTTT. Its protein product is CSASGGTDTQYF.

Ten or more counts support this clonotype. The chain employs TRBV12-3 or TRBV12-4 and TRBJ1-2; no clear D. The CDR3 runs 13 residues. V was pared by 3 bases and J by 8 bases, with 13 bases between. The CDR3 reads CASSFVAAWGYTF. The CDR3 DNA follows: TGTGCCAGCAGTTTCGTGGCGGCCTGGGGCTACACCTTC.

This rearrangement joins TRBV4-1 to TRBJ2-7; D is uncertain. Germline loops: CDR1 MGHRA, CDR2 YSYEKL. The CDR3 totals 15 residues. V was clipped by 1 base and J by 5 bases, with 15 bases between them. CDR3 coding DNA: TGCGCCAGCAGCCAAGTAGACGGAGACGGCAACGAGCAGTACTTC. The encoded protein is CASSQVDGDGNEQYF.

The chain has TRBV5-1 and TRBJ1-2, with D unresolved. Trimming took off 0 bases at V and 4 bases at J, with 7 bases between the two ends. The CDR3 length is 13 residues. Germline V gene sequence: CDR1 SGHRS, CDR2 YFSETQ. CDR3 region: CASSLGEGYGYTF. CDR3 in DNA: TGCGCCAGCAGCTTGGGGGAAGGCTATGGCTACACCTTC. The variable domain in full, with the rest retrieved from reference TRBV5-1 and TRBJ1-2, is KAGVTQTPRYLIKTRGQQVTLSCSPISGHRSVSWYQQTPGQGLQFLFEYFSETQRNKGNFPGRFSGRQFSNSRSEMNVSTLELGDSALYLCASSLGEGYGYTFGSGTRLTVV.

This chain joins TRBV20-1 and TRBJ2-7, with a tentative D call TRBD2 (5 bases). CDR1 is DFQATT, CDR2 SNEGSKA, per germline (reference sequence). The length of the CDR3 is 18 residues. The V gene lost 0 bases and the J gene lost 0 bases, with 21 bases spanning the gap. CDR3 coding DNA: TGCAGTGCTAGAGACGCGGGTCTCGGCAGCCCCTTCTCCTACGAGCAGTACTTC. Translation gives CSARDAGLGSPFSYEQYF.

The chain uses TRBV20-1 and TRBJ2-2; D is perhaps TRBD1 (5 bases). Trimming took 2 bases from V and 10 from J, leaving 20 bases between them. CDR3 length equals 15 residues. The germline CDR1 and CDR2 sequences are DFQATT and SNEGSKA (reference sequence). In DNA form, the CDR3 reads TGCAGTGCTAGACCAAACCCCAGGGTGAAACCGGAGCTGTTTTTT. This gives the protein CSARPNPRVKPELFF.

This clonotype came up a few times. The gene calls are TRBV7-7 and TRBJ2-1; D is ambiguous. V was cut by 5 bases and J by 5 bases, with 10 bases left in between. Germline loops: CDR1 SSHAT, CDR2 FNYEAQ (reference sequence). CDR3 size: 13 residues. CDR3 DNA sequence: TGTGCCAGCAGCGACCGCAATAACAATGAGCAGTTCTTC. Protein product: CASSDRNNNEQFF.